This entry lists 23 T cell receptor beta chains sequenced from one sample in a study of response to subunit inactivated influenza vaccine. MiXCR was run by TCRdb on the RT-PCR reads, yielding one entry per CDR3 protein. There are hundreds of thousands of distinct CDR3 sequences in the sample; 12% occur only once, and roughly 10% lies in the top ten. The specimen comprised PBMCs from blood, sampled on the day of vaccination. These receptors were taken from a man in his fifties who received an inactivated influenza vaccine.

The chain links TRBV11-2 to TRBJ2-7, with 11 positions matching TRBD2. The germline V gene encodes CDR1 SGHAT and CDR2 FQNNGV. The CDR3 covers 16 residues. V gave up 2 bases and J gave up 3 bases; unmatched junction bases: 6. DNA for the CDR3: TGTGCCAGCAGCTTACCCTTAGGACTAGCGGGCTACGAGCAGTACTTC. Translation: CASSLPLGLAGYEQYF.

This chain joins TRBV20-1 and TRBJ2-7; TRBD1 agrees at 8 bases. The V and J ends lost 6 bases and 0 bases, in that order; junction bases with no gene match: 4. The V gene's germline CDR1 is DFQATT and CDR2 SNEGSKA (reference sequence). This CDR3 is built from 13 residues. The CDR3 sequence: CSARTGISYEQYF. The CDR3 region has the DNA TGCAGTGCCCGGACAGGGATCTCCTACGAGCAGTACTTC.

The V gene is TRBV5-1, the J gene TRBJ1-6, with D uncertain. The CDR3 length is 15 residues. The V end was cut by 0 bases, the J end by 7 bases, with 11 bases between. Germline assignment: CDR1 SGHRS and CDR2 YFSETQ. CDR3 coding DNA: TGCGCCAGCAGCTTGGGGAGAGGGTCAAATTCACCCCTCCACTTT. Protein sequence: CASSLGRGSNSPLHF.

The CDR3 spells CASSTGTSAGGADTQYF. CDR3 DNA: TGTGCCAGCAGCACAGGGACTAGCGCCGGGGGTGCAGATACGCAGTATTTT. The chain recombines TRBV7-2 with TRBJ2-3, with 10 bases identical to TRBD2. The CDR3 consists of 17 residues. The V gene's germline CDR1 is SGHTA and CDR2 FQGNSA. V shed 5 bases, J shed 4 bases, and the junction held 12 bases outside the gene matches.

This clonotype was observed a handful of times. The chain couples TRBV6-2 or TRBV6-3 to TRBJ2-3; D remains ambiguous. Looked up from germline, CDR1 is MNHEY and CDR2 is SVGEGT. Deletions cut 2 bases from V and 4 bases from J, with 13 bases between. The CDR3 length is 15 residues. CDR3 nucleotide sequence: TGTGCCAGCAGTTACCTGGGCAGTGAGGCAGATACGCAGTATTTT. Its translation is CASSYLGSEADTQYF.

CDR3 sequence: CASSISLAGGETQYF. In DNA, the CDR3 is TGCGCCAGCAGCATCAGCCTAGCGGGAGGAGAGACCCAGTACTTC. The rearrangement uses TRBV5-1 and TRBJ2-5; 11 nucleotides align to TRBD2. V gave up 4 bases and J gave up 4 bases; unmatched junction bases: 6. There are 15 residues in the CDR3. Germline assignment: CDR1 SGHRS and CDR2 YFSETQ. The full variable domain, in which reference TRBV5-1 and TRBJ2-5 provide the parts outside the CDR3, is KAGVTQTPRYLIKTRGQQVTLSCSPISGHRSVSWYQQTPGQGLQFLFEYFSETQRNKGNFPGRFSGRQFSNSRSEMNVSTLELGDSALYLCASSISLAGGETQYFGPGTRLLVL.

This clonotype was counted ten times or more. This chain connects TRBV5-1 to TRBJ2-2; 10 bases fit TRBD2. This CDR3 has 16 amino acids. J gave up 3 bases and V 4 bases, and 6 bases lay outside the gene matches. Germline CDR1 and CDR2: SGHRS and YFSETQ. This chain's CDR3 is CASSAGLAVHTGELFF. CDR3 nucleotides: TGCGCCAGCAGCGCCGGACTAGCGGTACACACCGGGGAGCTGTTTTTT. Variable domain in full (rest from reference TRBV5-1 and TRBJ2-2): KAGVTQTPRYLIKTRGQQVTLSCSPISGHRSVSWYQQTPGQGLQFLFEYFSETQRNKGNFPGRFSGRQFSNSRSEMNVSTLELGDSALYLCASSAGLAVHTGELFFGEGSRLTVL.

This clonotype has only a few counts. The V call is TRBV9, the J call TRBJ2-5; D might be TRBD2 (6 bases). Trimming removed 0 bases from V and 0 bases from J, with 12 bases in between. The CDR3 has 16 amino acids. Germline CDR1 and CDR2: SGDLS and YYNGEE. The chain's CDR3 is CASSVGERVDQETQYF. Written as DNA, the CDR3 is TGTGCCAGCAGCGTAGGGGAGCGGGTAGACCAAGAGACCCAGTACTTC. The full variable domain, in which reference TRBV9 and TRBJ2-5 provide the parts outside the CDR3, is DSGVTQTPKHLITATGQRVTLRCSPRSGDLSVYWYQQSLDQGLQFLIQYYNGEERAKGNILERFSAQQFPDLHSELNLSSLELGDSALYFCASSVGERVDQETQYFGPGTRLLVL.

The table lists this clonotype with a few counts. The rearrangement uses TRBV24-1 and TRBJ2-1; D unclear. V dropped 4 bases and J dropped 11 bases, with 11 bases sitting between them. The CDR3 runs 12 residues. In germline, CDR1 is KGHDR, CDR2 SFDVKD. CDR3 DNA: TGTGCCACCAGTGACCCACACAGAAAGCAGTTCTTC. It translates to CATSDPHRKQFF.

This clonotype was recorded only once. This chain connects TRBV20-1 to TRBJ2-3; possibly TRBD1 for D (5 bases). V was pared by 4 bases and J by 1 base, with 15 bases between. The CDR3 runs to 15 residues. Germline CDR1 is DFQATT and CDR2 is SNEGSKA (reference sequence). CDR3 DNA sequence: TGCAGTGCTATTTTCAGGGTTGGAGGCACAGATACGCAGTATTTT. Protein sequence: CSAIFRVGGTDTQYF.

This clonotype has only a few counts. This rearrangement joins TRBV20-1 to TRBJ2-2, with 8 bases that match TRBD1. The germline CDR1 and CDR2 sequences are DFQATT and SNEGSKA (reference sequence). The CDR3 is 14 amino acids. Trimming removed 5 bases from V and 6 bases from J; junction bases left unmatched: 8. This CDR3 reads CSARTGRSAGELFF. The DNA of the CDR3 is TGCAGTGCTCGGACAGGGAGGTCGGCCGGGGAGCTGTTTTTT.

This clonotype occurred many times. The genes are TRBV28 and TRBJ2-5; D may be TRBD1 or TRBD2 (6 bases each). V gave up 6 bases and J gave up 4 bases, with 9 bases separating them. The CDR3 extends over 12 amino acids. The germline gives CDR1 MDHEN, CDR2 SYDVKM. The DNA of the CDR3 is TGTGCCAGCAGCCCGGGGGCAGAGACCCAGTACTTC. It encodes CASSPGAETQYF.

The gene calls are TRBV4-2 and TRBJ2-7, with TRBD1 matching 7 bases. The length of the CDR3 is 14 residues. The germline V gene encodes CDR1 LGHNA and CDR2 YNFKEQ. The V gene end was trimmed by 5 bases and the J gene end by 7 bases; junction bases not matched to a gene: 11. DNA for the CDR3: TGTGCCAGCAGCGCGGAGACAGGGACGCGAGAGCAGTACTTC. Its protein product is CASSAETGTREQYF.

This clonotype was detected only a few times. The J gene is TRBJ2-3, the V gene TRBV29-1; 8 bases fit TRBD1. The J segment lost 4 bases and the V segment lost 6 bases, leaving 15 bases of the junction unmatched. This CDR3 is 16 amino acids long. Germline CDR1 and CDR2: SQVTM and ANQGSEA. The CDR3 DNA is TGCAGCGTCCGGGACAGGCGGCAGGTCGGTCCAGATACGCAGTATTTT. Protein product: CSVRDRRQVGPDTQYF.

The chain links TRBV19 to TRBJ2-4; 7 bases are shared with TRBD2. V was pared by 5 bases and J by 6 bases, with 10 bases of the junction left unmatched. The CDR3 runs 15 residues. Germline CDR1 LNHDA, CDR2 SQIVND (reference sequence). The CDR3: CASSLSSGGRNIQYF. In nucleotides, the CDR3 is TGTGCCAGTAGTCTCTCTAGCGGAGGCCGAAACATTCAGTACTTC.

The chain links TRBV4-1 to TRBJ2-7, with unresolved D. Trimming stripped 1 base from V and 0 bases from J, with 16 bases between. The germline V gene has CDR1 MGHRA and CDR2 YSYEKL. The CDR3 runs to 17 residues. This CDR3 reads CASSQGTLGFSSYEQYF. CDR3 nucleotide sequence: TGCGCCAGCAGCCAAGGTACTCTTGGGTTCAGCTCCTACGAGCAGTACTTC.

This clonotype has at least ten counts. The genes are TRBV4-3 and TRBJ1-2; tentatively, D is TRBD1 (5 bases). Germline assignment: CDR1 LGHNA and CDR2 YSLEER. V was cut by 0 bases and J by 5 bases, with 13 bases left in between. This CDR3 has 15 residues. The CDR3 is CASSQDLTGEYGYTF. The CDR3 nucleotides are TGCGCCAGCAGCCAAGATCTAACAGGAGAATATGGCTACACCTTC.

The rearrangement uses TRBV6-1 and TRBJ1-5, with no clear D. The CDR3 runs 13 residues. Trimming left V 5 bases short and J 7 bases short, with 12 bases between. Germline V lookup: CDR1 MNHNS, CDR2 SASEGT. CDR3 bases: TGTGCCAGCAGTATGGGCTCTCGACAGCCCCAGCATTTT. Its translation is CASSMGSRQPQHF.

The sample holds many counts of this clonotype. This rearrangement joins TRBV4-3 to TRBJ2-3; D may be TRBD1 (5 bases). The germline V and J ends were trimmed by 1 base and 0 bases, with 5 bases remaining between them. CDR1 and CDR2 (germline): LGHNA, YSLEER. The CDR3 is 14 amino acids. DNA for the CDR3: TGCGCCAGCAGCCAAGGACAGAGCACAGATACGCAGTATTTT. Its translation is CASSQGQSTDTQYF.

The rearrangement uses TRBV5-1 and TRBJ2-5; 8 nucleotides align to TRBD1. V lost 0 bases and J lost 5; bases outside the gene matches: 9. The germline V gene has CDR1 SGHRS and CDR2 YFSETQ. This CDR3 is 16 amino acids long. In DNA form, the CDR3 reads TGCGCCAGCAGCTTGGCTTCTGGACAGGGTGGGGAGACCCAGTACTTC. It translates to CASSLASGQGGETQYF.

The J gene is TRBJ2-6, the V gene TRBV14, with a weak D call TRBD2 (6 bases). The V gene's germline CDR1 is SGHDN and CDR2 FVKESK. V lost 4 bases, J lost 8 bases, and 21 bases lay in between. The CDR3 totals 17 residues. The CDR3 region is CASSPHVQWRGSNVLTF. In DNA, the CDR3 is TGTGCCAGCAGCCCACATGTCCAATGGCGGGGCTCCAACGTCCTGACTTTC.

A note on this clonotype: This may come from a read error, since a much larger clone is one base off. The chain has TRBV9 and TRBJ2-3; D remains unclear. Between the trimmed V and J ends, which lost 5 bases and 0 bases, there was a span of 10 bases. The CDR3 has 14 amino acids. Germline CDR1 and CDR2: SGDLS and YYNGEE. CDR3 protein: CASRPPFSTDTQYF. CDR3 bases: TGTGCCAGCAGACCCCCGTTTAGCACAGATACGCAGTATTTT.

The rearrangement uses TRBV6-1 and TRBJ2-7; D unclear. V was pared by 6 bases and J by 2 bases, with 11 bases between. The CDR3 consists of 13 residues. Per the germline V gene, CDR1 is MNHNS and CDR2 is SASEGT. CDR3 sequence: CASRPSQAYEQYF. The CDR3 coding sequence is TGTGCCAGCAGACCATCACAAGCCTACGAGCAGTACTTC.